Below are 11 T cell receptor beta chains sequenced from a single sample in a study of T-cell reconstitution after alpha-beta-depleted transplantation in children. Unique molecular identifiers were used to barcode this TCRbeta library. TCRdb re-analysed the PCR reads in MiXCR, keeping a single row per CDR3 protein. The table records 600,000 to 700,000 distinct CDR3 sequences, over 10% of them present only once. The sample here was PBMCs, taken before TCRalphabeta/CD19-depleted stem cell transplant. Receptors originate from a girl aged 2 to 10 with congenital amegakaryocytic thrombocytopenia, due to receive a stem cell transplant.

The chain couples TRBV12-3 or TRBV12-4 to TRBJ2-7; the match to TRBD1 covers 7 bases. This CDR3 spans 15 amino acids. Germline trimming cut 5 bases from V and 2 bases from J; bases unmatched to any gene: 9. CDR3 sequence reads: CASSTGTEFPYEQYF. The CDR3 bases are TGTGCCAGCAGTACTGGGACAGAGTTTCCCTACGAGCAGTACTTC.

The table lists this clonotype with a few counts. The chain carries TRBV7-8 and TRBJ2-7, with D perhaps given as TRBD1 or TRBD2 (5 bases each). Germline V gives CDR1 SGHVS, CDR2 FQNEAQ. Deletions cut 2 bases from V and 2 bases from J, with 10 bases between. The CDR3 length is 14 residues. The CDR3 DNA follows: TGTGCCAGCAGCTTAAGAGAGGGGACCTACGAGCAGTACTTC. Translation: CASSLREGTYEQYF.

The CDR3 nucleotides read TGTGCCAGCAGCCCCACGGAGGCGGGTTACAATGAGCAGTTCTTC. As protein: CASSPTEAGYNEQFF. This sequence joins TRBV7-9 and TRBJ2-1; D might be TRBD2 (5 bases). Germline values: CDR1 SEHNR, CDR2 FQNEAQ (reference sequence). CDR3 size: 15 residues. Trimming removed 5 bases at V and 4 bases at J, with 15 bases between. Based on the CDR3 plus reference TRBV7-9 and TRBJ2-1, the full variable domain is DTGVSQNPRHKITKRGQNVTFRCDPISEHNRLYWYRQTLGQGPEFLTYFQNEAQLEKSRLLSDRFSAERPKGSFSTLEIQRTEQGDSAMYLCASSPTEAGYNEQFFGPGTRLTVL.

This clonotype was recorded many times. The J gene is TRBJ1-4, the V gene TRBV20-1, with TRBD1 as a possible D gene (5 bases). CDR3 length: 14 residues. From germline, CDR1 is DFQATT and CDR2 SNEGSKA (reference sequence). Trimming took off 6 bases at V and 8 bases at J, with 19 bases between the two ends. CDR3 protein: CSATRDAQGEKLFF. The CDR3, as DNA: TGCAGTGCCACAAGGGACGCCCAGGGCGAAAAACTGTTTTTT.

In this sample, this clonotype turned up many times. The gene calls are TRBV7-9 and TRBJ1-1; D not certain. The CDR3 is 14 amino acids. Germline CDR1 is SEHNR and CDR2 is FQNEAQ (reference sequence). Trimming took 6 bases from V and 10 from J, leaving 21 bases between them. CDR3 nucleotides: TGTGCCAGCAGGCATACAAGTTCCGGTCTAGGAGCTTTCTTT. This sequence encodes CASRHTSSGLGAFF.

This clonotype has a count of ten or more. The genes are TRBV7-9 and TRBJ2-7; D ambiguous. Looked up from germline, CDR1 is SEHNR and CDR2 is FQNEAQ (reference sequence). CDR3 length: 14 amino acids. V dropped 4 bases and J dropped 4 bases, with 14 bases sitting between them. The CDR3 DNA reads TGTGCCAGCAGCTCATCTACCACGAAATACGAGCAGTACTTC. Protein: CASSSSTTKYEQYF. The whole variable domain, remainder taken from reference TRBV7-9 and TRBJ2-7, is DTGVSQNPRHKITKRGQNVTFRCDPISEHNRLYWYRQTLGQGPEFLTYFQNEAQLEKSRLLSDRFSAERPKGSFSTLEIQRTEQGDSAMYLCASSSSTTKYEQYFGPGTRLTVT.

The chain uses TRBV29-1 and TRBJ2-7; D might be TRBD1 or TRBD2, each matching 5 bases. The germline V gene encodes CDR1 SQVTM and CDR2 ANQGSEA. The CDR3 runs 14 residues. Trimming removed 4 bases from V and 2 bases from J, with 15 bases in between. DNA for the CDR3: TGCAGCGTTGGGGTAGGGGACGGCACCTACGAGCAGTACTTC. This translates into CSVGVGDGTYEQYF.

The chain is built from TRBV6-2 or TRBV6-3 and TRBJ2-2, with 11 bases that match TRBD2. The V and J ends lost 5 bases and 1 base, in that order; junction bases with no gene match: 6. Looked up from germline, CDR1 is MNHEY and CDR2 is SVGEGT. This CDR3 is 17 amino acids long. The CDR3 region is CASSTRLAGMNTGELFF. CDR3 nucleotide sequence: TGTGCCAGCAGTACGCGACTAGCGGGGATGAACACCGGGGAGCTGTTTTTT.

The CDR3 coding sequence is TGTGCCAGCAGTGAAATACCTAGCGGGTTGGGGAATGAGCAGTTCTTC. Protein sequence: CASSEIPSGLGNEQFF. The V and J genes are TRBV6-1 and TRBJ2-1; 8 positions match TRBD2. The CDR3 runs to 16 residues. From germline, CDR1 is MNHNS and CDR2 SASEGT. Trimming at V came to 2 bases and at J to 7 bases, leaving 10 bases not matched to a gene.

The genes are TRBV4-1 and TRBJ2-3, with D tentatively TRBD1 or TRBD2 (5 bases each). With 4 bases removed from V and 6 bases from J, the gap between germline ends came to 14 bases. The CDR3 sequence is 14 residues long. In germline, CDR1 is MGHRA, CDR2 YSYEKL. The CDR3 nucleotides read TGCGCCAGCAGCCCAGGGCCACGCGGGGATACGCAGTATTTT. Amino acids: CASSPGPRGDTQYF.

This clonotype was detected ten times or more. The rearrangement joins TRBV15 to TRBJ1-5; a weak D match, TRBD1 (5 bases). This CDR3 is 16 amino acids long. V lost 1 base and J lost 4, with 14 bases in between. Germline V gene data show CDR1 as LNHNV and CDR2 as YYDKDF (reference sequence). The CDR3 is CATSRAPGGGNQPQHF. For the CDR3, the DNA is TGTGCCACCAGCAGAGCTCCTGGCGGGGGAAATCAGCCCCAGCATTTT.